The rows below give T cell receptor beta chains drawn from one sample of a study of shared clonotypes between healthy human individuals. Using immunoSEQ multiplex PCR, the repertoire was profiled, and TCRdb retains in-frame clones only, with some absent. The table has about a million clones, around 76% seen once. Sequenced input: memory CD4+ T cells sorted from blood. The receptors were gathered from a man younger than 35 in good health. CDR3s include the opening cysteine and the closing phenylalanine or tryptophan. D genes are given only for firm matches. Size is stated for part of the rows, as once, few or many counts, or as a class when the clone is expanded.

CDR3	DNA	size	D	V	J
CASSEGTGGSSPLHF	TGCGCCAGCAGTGAGGGGACAGGGGGATCTTCACCCCTCCACTTT	.	TRBD1	TRBV10-1	TRBJ1-6
CASSPQVNTEAFF	TGTGCCAGCTCACCACAAGTGAACACTGAAGCTTTCTTT	.	.	TRBV18	TRBJ1-1
CASSQVAGYGYTF	TGCGCCAGCAGCCAAGTCGCGGGCTATGGCTACACCTTC	.	.	TRBV4-3	TRBJ1-2
CASSPQRGHTDTQYF	TGTGCCAGCAGCCCTCAGCGGGGACACACAGATACGCAGTATTTT	.	.	TRBV7-3	TRBJ2-3
CASTSREGRETQYF	TGTGCCAGCACGTCGCGGGAGGGCCGAGAGACCCAGTACTTC	.	TRBD2	TRBV2	TRBJ2-5
CASRSDRSFSGEKLFF	TGTGCCAGCAGATCTGACAGGTCCTTTAGTGGTGAAAAACTGTTTTTT	few	.	TRBV5-8	TRBJ1-4
CASSVARLAGTETQYF	TGTGCCAGCAGCGTAGCTCGACTAGCGGGGACAGAGACCCAGTACTTC	.	TRBD2	TRBV9	TRBJ2-5
CAISDVGQSNIQYF	TGTGCCATCAGTGACGTGGGACAGTCCAACATTCAGTACTTC	.	TRBD1	TRBV10-3	TRBJ2-4
CASSPQGGYTQYF	TGTGCCAGCAGTCCGCAGGGGGGGTATACGCAGTATTTT	.	.	TRBV27	TRBJ2-3
CASSLGWSTEAFF	TGTGCCAGTAGCCTCGGGTGGAGCACTGAAGCTTTCTTT	.	.	TRBV19	TRBJ1-1
CASSLKTGGHNQPQHF	TGTGCCAGCAGCCTAAAGACAGGGGGACACAATCAGCCCCAGCATTTT	once	TRBD1	TRBV7-2	TRBJ1-5
CAWGVGTAQETQYF	TGTGCCTGGGGAGTCGGGACAGCACAAGAGACCCAGTACTTC	once	TRBD1	TRBV30	TRBJ2-5
CASSLNLWNTEAFF	TGTGCCAGCAGCTTGAATTTGTGGAACACTGAAGCTTTCTTT	once	.	TRBV5-5	TRBJ1-1
CATSTVMYGYTF	TGTGCCACCAGCACGGTGATGTATGGCTACACCTTC	.	.	TRBV15	TRBJ1-2
CASSPEGGNEQYF	TGTGCCAGCTCACCCGAGGGCGGCAACGAGCAGTACTTC	.	.	TRBV18	TRBJ2-7
CASSVTSGGYTGELFF	TGTGCCAGCAGCGTGACTAGCGGGGGGTACACCGGGGAGCTGTTTTTT	.	TRBD2	TRBV9	TRBJ2-2
CASGNSYEQYF	TGTGCCAGCGGCAACTCCTACGAGCAGTACTTC	once	.	TRBV28	TRBJ2-7
CASRVQVNSPLHF	TGTGCCAGCAGGGTTCAGGTTAATTCACCCCTCCACTTT	.	.	TRBV2	TRBJ1-6